Listed below are T cell receptor beta chains from one sample, sequenced in a study of blood T cell repertoires in COVID-19. The repertoire was sequenced with immunoSEQ multiplex PCR; TCRdb's copy has only in-frame clones and lacks some. The repertoire holds 81,000 or so clones, with about nine tenths as singletons. The sequenced sample was peripheral blood. The receptors originated from a man between 65 and 85 years old with active or convalescent COVID-19. Each CDR3 is given with its conserved first and last residue. Fields, in order: V gene, J gene, D gene, CDR3 protein. A D gene is named only where the DNA matches it firmly.

TRBV7-3	TRBJ2-6	-	CASSSRRSSGANVLTF
TRBV7-2	TRBJ2-4	-	CASSSPRTETNIQYF
TRBV5-4	TRBJ1-2	TRBD1	CASSPGDRTGFGYTF
TRBV19	TRBJ1-2	-	CASNLGSYGYTF
TRBV5-1	TRBJ1-2	TRBD1	CASSPWTGTARDGYTF
TRBV9	TRBJ2-5	-	CASSPRQTQETQYF
TRBV4-3	TRBJ1-2	TRBD1	CASSQDPGGNYGYTF
TRBV7-2	TRBJ1-5	-	CASSLGPGGNQPQHF
TRBV5-1	TRBJ1-2	-	CASSLGGPNYGYTF
TRBV12-3/TRBV12-4	TRBJ2-7	-	CASSLGRYEQYF
TRBV24-1	TRBJ2-1	TRBD2	CATSDPLAAGSGEQFF
TRBV29-1	TRBJ2-5	-	CSATKWDQETQYF
TRBV6-5	TRBJ1-1	TRBD1	CASRYQTGANTEAFF
TRBV4-1	TRBJ2-1	-	CASSQGGRRFF
TRBV5-8	TRBJ2-1	TRBD1	CASSLVGQGLNEQFF
TRBV9	TRBJ1-1	TRBD1	CASSSPTGGSTEAFF
TRBV7-8	TRBJ1-5	-	CASSLGTQEYSNQPQHF
TRBV5-1	TRBJ1-5	-	CASSLGTESNQPQHF
TRBV6-5	TRBJ2-3	-	CASKEHLYTDTQYF
TRBV5-6	TRBJ1-4	-	CASGLSGRENEKLFF
TRBV6-6	TRBJ1-5	-	CASSLNSPQHF
TRBV27	TRBJ1-2	TRBD1	CATRPTGGRTNYGYTF
TRBV2	TRBJ1-1	-	CASWEQGNTEAFF
TRBV7-2	TRBJ1-2	-	CASSSTGSYGYTF
TRBV24-1	TRBJ1-2	TRBD1	CATSPPGTGPSGYTF
TRBV18	TRBJ1-5	TRBD1	CASSPQGAGSNQPQHF
TRBV7-2	TRBJ2-2	TRBD2	CASSHYGTKNTGELFF
TRBV25-1	TRBJ1-4	-	CASSDGGVEEKLFF
TRBV2	TRBJ1-1	TRBD1	CASSAGTGSSFF
TRBV5-6	TRBJ2-3	TRBD2	CASIGLAGGNPYTQYF
TRBV6-9	TRBJ2-4	TRBD2	CASRRGASGGLAKNIQYF
TRBV19	TRBJ2-1	-	CATTTGWDEQFF
TRBV2	TRBJ2-3	-	CASSEMEDTDTQYF
TRBV15	TRBJ1-2	TRBD1	CATSRPTQGIYGYTF
TRBV5-1	TRBJ2-7	-	CASSLLGQGLSYEQYF
TRBV2	TRBJ2-7	-	CASSPLGTSYF
TRBV7-2	TRBJ2-3	-	CASSSAGRSTDTQYF
TRBV30	TRBJ1-6	TRBD1	CAWSRDRGGSPLHF
TRBV3-1/TRBV3-2	TRBJ1-6	TRBD1	CASSTAGGQANSPLHF
TRBV9	TRBJ1-3	-	CASSPSGGPGNTIYF
TRBV4-2	TRBJ2-2	TRBD1	CASSRQGARGELFF
TRBV10-3	TRBJ1-1	-	CAISKQRQLNTEAFF
TRBV10-1	TRBJ2-5	-	CASSVRARGETQYF
TRBV5-6	TRBJ2-5	-	CASSLNGPRLTQYF